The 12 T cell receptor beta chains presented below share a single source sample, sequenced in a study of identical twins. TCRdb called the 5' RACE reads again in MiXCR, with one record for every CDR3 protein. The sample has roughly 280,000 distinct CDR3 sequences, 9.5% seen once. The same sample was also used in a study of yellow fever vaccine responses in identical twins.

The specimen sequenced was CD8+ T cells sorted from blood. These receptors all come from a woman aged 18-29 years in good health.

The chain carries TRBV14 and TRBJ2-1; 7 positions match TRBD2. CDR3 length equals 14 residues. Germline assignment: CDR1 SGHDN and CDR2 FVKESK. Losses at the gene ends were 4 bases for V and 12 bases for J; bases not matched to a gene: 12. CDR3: CASSPKSLAEMQFF. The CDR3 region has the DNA TGTGCCAGCAGCCCCAAGAGTCTAGCGGAGATGCAGTTCTTC.

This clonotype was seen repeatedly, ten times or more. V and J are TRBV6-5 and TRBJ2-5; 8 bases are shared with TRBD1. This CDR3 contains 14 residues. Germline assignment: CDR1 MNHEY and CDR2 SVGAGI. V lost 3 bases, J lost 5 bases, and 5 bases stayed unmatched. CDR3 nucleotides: TGTGCCAGCAGTTATGGGACAGGAACGGAGACCCAGTACTTC. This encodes CASSYGTGTETQYF.

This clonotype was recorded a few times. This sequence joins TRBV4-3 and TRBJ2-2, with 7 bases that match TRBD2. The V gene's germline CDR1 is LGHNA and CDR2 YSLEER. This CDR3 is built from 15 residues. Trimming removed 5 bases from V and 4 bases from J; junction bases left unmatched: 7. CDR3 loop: CASSASSGTTGELFF. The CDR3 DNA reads TGCGCCAGCAGCGCTTCTAGCGGAACCACCGGGGAGCTGTTTTTT.

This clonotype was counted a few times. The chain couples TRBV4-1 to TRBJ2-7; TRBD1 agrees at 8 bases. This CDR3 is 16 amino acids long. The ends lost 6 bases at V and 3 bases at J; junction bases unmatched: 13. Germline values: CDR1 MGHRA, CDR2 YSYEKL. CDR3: CASSSAPGTGNYEQYF. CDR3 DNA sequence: TGCGCCAGCAGTAGCGCCCCCGGGACAGGAAACTACGAGCAGTACTTC.

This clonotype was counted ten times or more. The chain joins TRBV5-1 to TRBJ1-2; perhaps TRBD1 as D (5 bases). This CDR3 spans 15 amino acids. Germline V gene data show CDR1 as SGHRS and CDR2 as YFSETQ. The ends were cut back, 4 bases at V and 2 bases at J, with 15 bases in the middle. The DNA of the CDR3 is TGCGCCAGCAGCGCACTGACAGATAACAACTATGGCTACACCTTC. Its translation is CASSALTDNNYGYTF.

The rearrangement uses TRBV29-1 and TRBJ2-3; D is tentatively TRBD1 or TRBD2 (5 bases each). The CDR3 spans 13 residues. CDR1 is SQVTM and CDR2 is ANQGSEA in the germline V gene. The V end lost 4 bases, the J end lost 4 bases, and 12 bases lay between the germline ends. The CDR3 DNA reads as TGCAGCGTTGTCGGGACGGGATCAGATACGCAGTATTTT. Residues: CSVVGTGSDTQYF.

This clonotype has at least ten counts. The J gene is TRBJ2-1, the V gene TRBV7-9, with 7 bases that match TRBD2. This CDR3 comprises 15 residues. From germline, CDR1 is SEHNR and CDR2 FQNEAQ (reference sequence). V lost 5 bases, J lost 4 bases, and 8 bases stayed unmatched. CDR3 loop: CASSPPGGGYNEQFF. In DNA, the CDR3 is TGTGCCAGCAGCCCGCCGGGCGGGGGTTACAATGAGCAGTTCTTC.

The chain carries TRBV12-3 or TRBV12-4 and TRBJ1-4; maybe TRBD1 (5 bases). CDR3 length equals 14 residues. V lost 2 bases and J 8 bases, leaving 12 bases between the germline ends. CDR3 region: CASSLKPSGEKLFF. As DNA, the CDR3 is TGTGCCAGCAGTTTAAAGCCATCAGGGGAAAAACTGTTTTTT.

The CDR3 DNA reads as TGTGCCAGCAGCATGAGACTCGGCTACGAGCAGTACTTC. Its translation: CASSMRLGYEQYF. The V gene is TRBV7-9, the J gene TRBJ2-7; D unclear. Germline CDR1 and CDR2: SEHNR and FQNEAQ (reference sequence). The CDR3 length is 13 residues. V was trimmed by 5 bases and J by 3 bases, leaving 11 bases between them.

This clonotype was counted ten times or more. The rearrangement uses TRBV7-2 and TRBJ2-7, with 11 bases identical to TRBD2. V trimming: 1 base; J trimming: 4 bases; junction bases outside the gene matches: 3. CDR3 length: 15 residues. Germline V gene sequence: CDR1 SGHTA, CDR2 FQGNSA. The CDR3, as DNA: TGTGCCAGCAGCTTAGGACTAGCGGGGAATTACGAGCAGTACTTC. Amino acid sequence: CASSLGLAGNYEQYF. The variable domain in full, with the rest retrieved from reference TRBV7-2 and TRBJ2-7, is GAGVSQSPSNKVTEKGKDVELRCDPISGHTALYWYRQSLGQGLEFLIYFQGNSAPDKSGLPSDRFSAERTGGSVSTLTIQRTQQEDSAVYLCASSLGLAGNYEQYFGPGTRLTVT.

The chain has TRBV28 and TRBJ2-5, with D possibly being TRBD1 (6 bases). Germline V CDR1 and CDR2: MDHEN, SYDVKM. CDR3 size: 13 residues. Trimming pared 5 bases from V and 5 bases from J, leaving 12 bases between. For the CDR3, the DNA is TGTGCCAGCAGTCTCACAGGGACCGAGACCCAGTACTTC. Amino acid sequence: CASSLTGTETQYF. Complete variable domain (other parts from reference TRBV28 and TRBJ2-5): DVKVTQSSRYLVKRTGEKVFLECVQDMDHENMFWYRQDPGLGLRLIYFSYDVKMKEKGDIPEGYSVSREKKERFSLILESASTNQTSMYLCASSLTGTETQYFGPGTRLLVL.

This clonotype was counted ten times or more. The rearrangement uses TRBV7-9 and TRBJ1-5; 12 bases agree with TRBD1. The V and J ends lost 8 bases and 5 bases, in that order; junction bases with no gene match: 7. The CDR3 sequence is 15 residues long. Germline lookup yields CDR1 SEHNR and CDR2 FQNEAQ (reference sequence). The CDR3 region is CASSDGTGGDQPQHF. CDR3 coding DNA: TGTGCCAGCTCCGACGGGACAGGGGGCGATCAGCCCCAGCATTTT.